This TCR beta chain appears in the sequencing data of a study of OX40 agonist ivuxolimab in advanced cancers. A remark on this clone: Its antigen is still unknown.

Some clones are missing from TCRdb's copy, which holds only in-frame ones; the method was immunoSEQ multiplex PCR. Among tens of thousands of clones listed, over 80% were seen once. Broader study findings: Partly responding patients at 0.1-3.0 mg/kg showed some of the smallest clonal expansion. The study observed clonal expansion of CD4+ and CD8+ blood T cells by week 6 at 0.1 to 3.0 mg/kg.

The V and J ends lost 5 bases and 3 bases respectively, with 14 bases between them. Looked up from germline, CDR1 is MDHEN and CDR2 is SYDVKM. The CDR3 is 14 amino acids. Source: CD4+ or CD8+ T cells sorted from blood, taken in a trial of the OX40 agonist ivuxolimab. The genes are TRBV28 and TRBJ2-7; possibly TRBD1 for D (6 bases). This receptor was taken from an adult with an advanced solid tumor such as melanoma, head and neck, liver or kidney cancer. Here the CDR3 reads CASSESGRGYEQYF. CDR3 in DNA: TGTGCCAGCAGTGAGTCCGGCAGGGGCTACGAGCAGTACTTC.